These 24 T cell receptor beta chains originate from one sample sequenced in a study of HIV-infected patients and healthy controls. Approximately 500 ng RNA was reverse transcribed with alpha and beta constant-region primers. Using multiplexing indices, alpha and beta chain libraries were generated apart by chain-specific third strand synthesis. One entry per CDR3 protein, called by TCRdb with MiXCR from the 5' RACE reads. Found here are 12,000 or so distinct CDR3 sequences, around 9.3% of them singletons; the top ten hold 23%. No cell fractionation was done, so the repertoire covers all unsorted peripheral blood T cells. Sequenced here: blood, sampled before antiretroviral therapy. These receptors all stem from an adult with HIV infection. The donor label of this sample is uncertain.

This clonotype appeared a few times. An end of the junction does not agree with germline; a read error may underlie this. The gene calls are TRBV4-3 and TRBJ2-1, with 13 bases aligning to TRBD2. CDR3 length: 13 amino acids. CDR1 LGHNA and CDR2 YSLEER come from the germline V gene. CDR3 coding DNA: TGCGCCAGCAGCCGCACACTAGCGGGGGGGCAATCCTTC. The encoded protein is CASSRTLAGGQSF.

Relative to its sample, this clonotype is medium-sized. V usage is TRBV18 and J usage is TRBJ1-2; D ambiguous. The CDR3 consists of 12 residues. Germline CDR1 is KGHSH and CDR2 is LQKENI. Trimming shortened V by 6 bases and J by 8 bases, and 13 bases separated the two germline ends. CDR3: CASSSGEEGYTF. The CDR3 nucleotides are TGTGCCAGCTCTTCAGGCGAGGAGGGCTACACCTTC.

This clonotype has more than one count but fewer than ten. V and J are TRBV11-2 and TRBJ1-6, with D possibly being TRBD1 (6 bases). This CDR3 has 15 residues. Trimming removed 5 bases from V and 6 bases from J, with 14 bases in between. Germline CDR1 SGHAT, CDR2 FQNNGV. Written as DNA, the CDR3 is TGTGCCAGCAGCCGGACAGCCACATCTAATTCACCCCTCCACTTT. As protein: CASSRTATSNSPLHF.

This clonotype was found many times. The CDR3 DNA is TGTGCCACCGAACCCGGGACAGGGGGCATCTACGAGCAGTACTTC. This encodes CATEPGTGGIYEQYF. This chain joins TRBV10-3 and TRBJ2-7; TRBD1 matches at 12 bases. This CDR3 contains 15 residues. Trimming took 10 bases from V and 3 from J; bases not matched to a gene: 10. In germline, CDR1 is ENHRY, CDR2 SYGVKD.

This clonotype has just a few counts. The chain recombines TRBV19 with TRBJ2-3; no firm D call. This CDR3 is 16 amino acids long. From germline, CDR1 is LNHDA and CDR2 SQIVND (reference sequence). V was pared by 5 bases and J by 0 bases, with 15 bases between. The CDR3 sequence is CASSQPFVPSTDTQYF. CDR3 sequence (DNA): TGTGCCAGTAGTCAGCCCTTCGTCCCCAGCACAGATACGCAGTATTTT.

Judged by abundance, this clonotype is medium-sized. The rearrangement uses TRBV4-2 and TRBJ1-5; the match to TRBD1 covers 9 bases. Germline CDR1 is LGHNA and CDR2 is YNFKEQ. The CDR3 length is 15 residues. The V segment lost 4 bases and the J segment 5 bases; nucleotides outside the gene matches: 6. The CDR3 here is CASSPQGQGHQPQHF. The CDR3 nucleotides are TGTGCCAGCAGCCCACAGGGACAGGGACATCAGCCCCAGCATTTT.

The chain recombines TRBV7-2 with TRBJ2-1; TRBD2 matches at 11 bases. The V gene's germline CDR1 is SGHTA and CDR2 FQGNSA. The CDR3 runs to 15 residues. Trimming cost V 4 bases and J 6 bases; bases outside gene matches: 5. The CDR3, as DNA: TGTGCCAGCAGCTCTACTAGCGGGAGTATCAATGAGCAGTTCTTC. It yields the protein CASSSTSGSINEQFF. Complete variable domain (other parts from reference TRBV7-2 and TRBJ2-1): GAGVSQSPSNKVTEKGKDVELRCDPISGHTALYWYRQSLGQGLEFLIYFQGNSAPDKSGLPSDRFSAERTGGSVSTLTIQRTQQEDSAVYLCASSSTSGSINEQFFGPGTRLTVL.

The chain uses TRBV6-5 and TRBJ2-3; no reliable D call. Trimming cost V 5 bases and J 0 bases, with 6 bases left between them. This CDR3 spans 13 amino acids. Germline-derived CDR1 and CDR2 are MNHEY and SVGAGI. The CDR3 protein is CASSKISTDTQYF. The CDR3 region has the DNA TGTGCCAGCAGTAAAATTAGCACAGATACGCAGTATTTT.

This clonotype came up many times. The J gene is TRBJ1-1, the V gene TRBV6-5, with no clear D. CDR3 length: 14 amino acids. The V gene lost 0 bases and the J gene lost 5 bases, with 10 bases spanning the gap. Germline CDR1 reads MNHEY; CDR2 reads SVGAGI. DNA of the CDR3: TGTGCCAGCAGTTACTCGACCGGACTAACTGAAGCTTTCTTT. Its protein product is CASSYSTGLTEAFF.

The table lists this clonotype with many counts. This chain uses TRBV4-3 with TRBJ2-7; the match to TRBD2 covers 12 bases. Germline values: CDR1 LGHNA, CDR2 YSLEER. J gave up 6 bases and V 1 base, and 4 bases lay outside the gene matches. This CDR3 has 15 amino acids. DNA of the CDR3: TGCGCCAGCAGCCAAGGGACTAGCGGGACGAGCGAGCAGTACTTC. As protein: CASSQGTSGTSEQYF.

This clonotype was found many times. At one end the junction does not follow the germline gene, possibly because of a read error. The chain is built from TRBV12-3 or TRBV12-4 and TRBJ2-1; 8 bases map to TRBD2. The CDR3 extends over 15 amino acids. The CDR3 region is CASRLGLAVYNEQFF. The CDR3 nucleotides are TGTGCCAGCAGGTTAGGACTAGCCGTCTACAATGAGCAGTTCTTC.

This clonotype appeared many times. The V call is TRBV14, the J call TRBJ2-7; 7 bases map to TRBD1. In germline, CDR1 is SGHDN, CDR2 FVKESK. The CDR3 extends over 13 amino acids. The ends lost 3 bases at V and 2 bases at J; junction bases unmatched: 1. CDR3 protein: CASSHQGAYEQYF. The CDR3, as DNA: TGTGCCAGCAGCCATCAGGGGGCCTACGAGCAGTACTTC.

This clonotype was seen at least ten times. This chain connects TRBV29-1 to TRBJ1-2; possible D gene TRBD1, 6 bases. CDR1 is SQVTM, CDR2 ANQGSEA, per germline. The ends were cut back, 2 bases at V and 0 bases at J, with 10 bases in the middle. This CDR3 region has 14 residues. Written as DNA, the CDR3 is TGCAGCGTTGAAAGGACAGTGTCTAACTATGGCTACACCTTC. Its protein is CSVERTVSNYGYTF.

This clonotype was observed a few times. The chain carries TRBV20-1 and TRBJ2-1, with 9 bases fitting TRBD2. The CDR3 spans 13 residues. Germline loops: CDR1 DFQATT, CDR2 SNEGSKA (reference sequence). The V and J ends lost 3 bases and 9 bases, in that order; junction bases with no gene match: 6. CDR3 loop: CSASQGAGGEQFF. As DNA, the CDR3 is TGCAGTGCTAGTCAGGGAGCGGGGGGTGAGCAGTTCTTC.

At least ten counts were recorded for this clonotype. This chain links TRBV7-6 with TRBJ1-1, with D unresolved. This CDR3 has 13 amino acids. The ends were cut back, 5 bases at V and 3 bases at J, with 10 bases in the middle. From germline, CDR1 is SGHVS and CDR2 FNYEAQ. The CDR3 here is CASSPRTDTEAFF. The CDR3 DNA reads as TGTGCCAGCAGCCCCCGGACGGACACTGAAGCTTTCTTT.

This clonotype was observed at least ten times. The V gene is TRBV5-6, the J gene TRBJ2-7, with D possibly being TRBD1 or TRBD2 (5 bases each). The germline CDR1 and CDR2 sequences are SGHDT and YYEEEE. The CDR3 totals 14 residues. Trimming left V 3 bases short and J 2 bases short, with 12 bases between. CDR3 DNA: TGTGCCAGCAGCTCCGGGACGGTAACCTACGAGCAGTACTTC. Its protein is CASSSGTVTYEQYF.

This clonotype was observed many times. CDR3 sequence reads: CASSREGQGQNYGYTF. The CDR3 DNA reads TGCGCCAGCAGCCGGGAGGGACAGGGCCAGAACTATGGCTACACCTTC. V and J are TRBV5-1 and TRBJ1-2; TRBD1 matches 9 bases. Germline assignment: CDR1 SGHRS and CDR2 YFSETQ. Trimming at V came to 4 bases and at J to 2 bases, leaving 9 bases not matched to a gene. CDR3 size: 16 residues.

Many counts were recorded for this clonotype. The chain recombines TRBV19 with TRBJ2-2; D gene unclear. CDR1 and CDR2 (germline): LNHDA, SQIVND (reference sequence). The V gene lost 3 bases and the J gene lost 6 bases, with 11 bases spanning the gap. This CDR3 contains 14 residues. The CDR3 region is CASSIHDWAGELFF. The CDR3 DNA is TGTGCCAGTAGTATCCACGACTGGGCCGGGGAGCTGTTTTTT.

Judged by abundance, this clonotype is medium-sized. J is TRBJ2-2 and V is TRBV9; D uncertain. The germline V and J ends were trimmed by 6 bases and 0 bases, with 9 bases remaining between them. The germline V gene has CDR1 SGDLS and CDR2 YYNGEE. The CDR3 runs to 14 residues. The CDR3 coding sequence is TGTGCCAGCAACCTGAGTTCGAACACCGGGGAGCTGTTTTTT. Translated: CASNLSSNTGELFF. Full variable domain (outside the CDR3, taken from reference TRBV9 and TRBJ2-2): DSGVTQTPKHLITATGQRVTLRCSPRSGDLSVYWYQQSLDQGLQFLIQYYNGEERAKGNILERFSAQQFPDLHSELNLSSLELGDSALYFCASNLSSNTGELFFGEGSRLTVL.

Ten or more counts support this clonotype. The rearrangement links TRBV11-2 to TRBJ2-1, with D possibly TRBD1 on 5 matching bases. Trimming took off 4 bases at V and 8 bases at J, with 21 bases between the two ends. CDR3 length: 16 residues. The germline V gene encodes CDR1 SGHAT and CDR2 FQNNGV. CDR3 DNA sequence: TGTGCCAGCAGCTCTCAAGCGTCAGGGTTTTTGGATGAGCAGTTCTTC. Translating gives CASSSQASGFLDEQFF.

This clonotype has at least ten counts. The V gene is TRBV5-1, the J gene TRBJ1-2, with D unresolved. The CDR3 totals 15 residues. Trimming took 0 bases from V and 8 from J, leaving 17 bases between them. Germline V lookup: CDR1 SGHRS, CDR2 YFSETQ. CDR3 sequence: CASSLALGPATGYTF. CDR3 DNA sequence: TGCGCCAGCAGCTTGGCCCTTGGCCCCGCTACCGGCTACACCTTC.

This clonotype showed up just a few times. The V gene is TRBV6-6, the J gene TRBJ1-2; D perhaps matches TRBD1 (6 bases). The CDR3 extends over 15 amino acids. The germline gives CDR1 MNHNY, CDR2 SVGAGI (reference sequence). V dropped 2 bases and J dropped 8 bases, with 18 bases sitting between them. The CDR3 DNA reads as TGTGCCAGCAGTTACAGCGCACAGGGCGGGGGAGGCTACACCTTC. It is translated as CASSYSAQGGGGYTF.

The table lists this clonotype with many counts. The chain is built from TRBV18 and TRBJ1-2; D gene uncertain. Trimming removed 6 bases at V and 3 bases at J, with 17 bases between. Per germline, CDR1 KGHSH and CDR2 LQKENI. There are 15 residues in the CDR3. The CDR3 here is CASSEDAVAHYGYTF. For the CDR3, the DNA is TGTGCCAGCTCGGAAGATGCAGTGGCTCACTATGGCTACACCTTC.

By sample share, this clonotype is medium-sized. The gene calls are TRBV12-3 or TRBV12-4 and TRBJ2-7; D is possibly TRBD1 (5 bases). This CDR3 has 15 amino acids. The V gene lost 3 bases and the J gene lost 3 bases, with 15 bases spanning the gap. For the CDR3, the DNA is TGTGCCAGCAGTTTGGGGCCAGTCCGGAACTACGAGCAGTACTTC. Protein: CASSLGPVRNYEQYF.